This is a list of T cell receptor beta chains from one sample in a study of cytomegalovirus exposure and HLA in healthy donors. Clones were sequenced by immunoSEQ multiplex PCR, and TCRdb holds only the in-frame ones, with some missing. The repertoire has 130,000 to 150,000 clones, more than 75% of them found once; the top ten carry 3.5% to 5%. Sequenced material: PBMCs. These receptors came from a man younger than 30 in good health and CMV-seronegative. CDR3s include the opening cysteine and the closing phenylalanine or tryptophan. The D gene is left open where the match is weak. The listing skips clone size in some rows; elsewhere it reads once, few, many or a size class.

clone size,J gene,V gene,D gene,CDR3 protein,CDR3 DNA
NA,TRBJ2-5,TRBV28,NA,CASTLGDQGGRTQYF,TGTGCCAGCACCTTGGGGGACCAGGGGGGTCGGACCCAGTACTTC
NA,TRBJ2-2,TRBV7-8,TRBD1,CASSARGDRVFTGELFF,TGTGCCAGCAGCGCCAGGGGGGACAGGGTTTTCACCGGGGAGCTGTTTTTT
NA,TRBJ2-3,TRBV28,TRBD2,CASSEGLDHTQYF,TGTGCCAGCAGTGAGGGACTAGATCATACGCAGTATTTT
NA,TRBJ2-7,TRBV5-5,TRBD2,CASSLYLRGSNEQYF,TGTGCCAGCAGCTTGTATTTGCGGGGGAGCAACGAGCAGTACTTC
NA,TRBJ2-2,TRBV21-1,NA,CASSKRATVGSVNTGELFF,TGTGCCAGCAGCAAAAGAGCGACAGTCGGGAGTGTGAACACCGGGGAGCTGTTTTTT
NA,TRBJ2-5,TRBV21-1,NA,CASSKLCGGRSKTQYF,TGTGCCAGCAGCAAACTTTGCGGGGGCCGGTCGAAGACCCAGTACTTC
NA,TRBJ1-1,TRBV29-1,NA,CSVATVLLNTEAFF,TGCAGCGTGGCGACAGTACTTCTGAACACTGAAGCTTTCTTT
NA,TRBJ2-7,TRBV9,TRBD2,CASSPGLAGGSYEQYF,TGTGCCAGCAGCCCCGGGCTAGCGGGAGGGTCCTACGAGCAGTACTTC
NA,TRBJ2-1,TRBV28,TRBD2,CASSLAVYNEQFF,TGTGCCAGCAGTCTAGCGGTCTACAATGAGCAGTTCTTC
NA,TRBJ2-7,TRBV2,NA,CASSDPQGGSYEQYF,TGTGCCAGCAGTGATCCCCAGGGGGGCTCCTACGAGCAGTACTTC
NA,TRBJ2-2,TRBV2,TRBD1,CASSVTGDGELFF,TGTGCCAGCAGCGTGACAGGGGACGGGGAGCTGTTTTTT
once,TRBJ1-2,TRBV6-5,TRBD1,CASSRDRGNYGYTF,TGTGCCAGCAGCCGGGACAGGGGAAACTATGGCTACACCTTC
NA,TRBJ1-4,TRBV6-1,NA,CASSRQSLTNEKLFF,TGTGCCAGCAGTAGACAGAGTCTAACTAATGAAAAACTGTTTTTT
NA,TRBJ2-7,TRBV7-6,TRBD1,CASSPGTGANYEQYF,TGTGCCAGCAGCCCTGGGACAGGGGCGAACTACGAGCAGTACTTC
NA,TRBJ2-7,TRBV4-1,TRBD2,CASSQGSGASSYEQYF,TGCGCCAGCAGCCAAGGAAGCGGGGCTAGCTCCTACGAGCAGTACTTC
NA,TRBJ2-7,TRBV9,TRBD2,CASSVDGGAAYEQYF,TGTGCCAGCAGCGTAGACGGGGGGGCTGCCTACGAGCAGTACTTC
NA,TRBJ2-7,TRBV7-9,NA,CASSLVSGNSYEQYF,TGTGCCAGCAGCTTAGTCTCAGGGAATTCCTACGAGCAGTACTTC
NA,TRBJ2-7,TRBV5-6,TRBD1,CASSFPGQRNLREQYF,TGTGCCAGCAGCTTTCCGGGACAGAGGAATCTACGCGAGCAGTACTTC
NA,TRBJ1-3,TRBV15,NA,CATSRDRGSGNTIYF,TGTGCCACCAGCAGAGATCGGGGCTCTGGAAACACCATATATTTT
NA,TRBJ2-1,TRBV6-1,TRBD2,CASSEGEGYNEQFF,TGTGCCAGCAGTGAGGGGGAGGGTTACAATGAGCAGTTCTTC
NA,TRBJ2-1,TRBV29-1,TRBD2,CSVLAGAGNEQFF,TGCAGCGTTCTAGCGGGAGCTGGTAATGAGCAGTTCTTC
few,TRBJ2-1,TRBV10-2,NA,CASSESTYNEQFF,TGCGCCAGCAGTGAGTCGACATACAATGAGCAGTTCTTC
NA,TRBJ2-7,TRBV7-8,NA,CASSGAPGSYEQYF,TGTGCCAGCAGCGGCGCCCCCGGGTCCTACGAGCAGTACTTC
few,TRBJ1-2,TRBV19,TRBD1,CASSPDRVWGYTF,TGTGCCAGTAGCCCCGACAGGGTGTGGGGCTACACCTTC
NA,TRBJ2-7,TRBV2,NA,CASSDRGDLMGMRYF,TGTGCCAGCAGTGACAGGGGCGACCTGATGGGTATGCGGTACTTC
few,TRBJ2-3,TRBV5-4,TRBD2,CASSLTSGRTDTQYF,TGTGCCAGCAGCTTAACTAGCGGGAGGACAGATACGCAGTATTTT
NA,TRBJ1-5,TRBV5-4,TRBD1,CASSLEGAGQPQHF,TGTGCCAGCAGCTTGGAGGGGGCAGGACAGCCCCAGCATTTT
NA,TRBJ1-2,TRBV7-2,NA,CASSRYRVFVSGYTF,TGTGCCAGCAGCCGATACAGGGTCTTCGTGTCTGGCTACACCTTC
few,TRBJ2-7,TRBV5-4,TRBD1,CASSSSQGNAYYEQYF,TGTGCCAGCAGCTCCTCACAGGGGAATGCTTACTACGAGCAGTACTTC
NA,TRBJ2-5,TRBV28,NA,CASSPPGVQETQYF,TGTGCCAGCAGTCCCCCCGGGGTACAAGAGACCCAGTACTTC
NA,TRBJ1-1,TRBV4-1,NA,CASSQDLKQGTEAFF,TGCGCCAGCAGCCAGGACCTCAAACAGGGCACTGAAGCTTTCTTT
once,TRBJ2-7,TRBV6-1,TRBD1,CASMGRTGGRGEQYF,TGTGCCAGCATGGGCCGCACAGGGGGCCGTGGGGAGCAGTACTTC
once,TRBJ2-5,TRBV27,NA,CASSFLASTTGETQYF,TGTGCCAGCAGTTTTTTAGCCTCGACCACCGGGGAGACCCAGTACTTC
NA,TRBJ1-2,TRBV5-6,TRBD1,CASSFLGGVNYGYTF,TGTGCCAGCAGCTTTCTAGGGGGCGTGAACTATGGCTACACCTTC
NA,TRBJ1-1,TRBV7-9,NA,CASSLDRLDTEAFF,TGTGCCAGCAGCTTAGACAGGTTGGACACTGAAGCTTTCTTT
NA,TRBJ2-7,TRBV10-2,TRBD1,CASSPGTASYEQYF,TGCGCCAGCAGCCCGGGGACAGCCTCCTACGAGCAGTACTTC
NA,TRBJ1-4,TRBV5-1,NA,CASSLTTGANEKLFF,TGCGCCAGCAGCTTGACAACGGGTGCTAATGAAAAACTGTTTTTT